These 14 T cell receptor beta chains came from one sample sequenced in a study of CD8 T cells in ankylosing spondylitis. TCRdb reprocessed the 5' RACE reads via MiXCR and lists one record per CDR3 protein. The data show some 150,000 distinct CDR3 sequences, under 55% seen once. Source material: synovial fluid, either unsorted or a sorted T cell fraction (not recorded which). These receptors were obtained from a male donor with ankylosing spondylitis.

This chain links TRBV20-1 with TRBJ1-5, with D possibly TRBD1 on 6 matching bases. The ends were cut back, 6 bases at V and 6 bases at J, with 18 bases in the middle. Germline loops: CDR1 DFQATT, CDR2 SNEGSKA (reference sequence). The CDR3 length is 14 residues. This CDR3 reads CSATDRDTLQPQHF. CDR3 nucleotides: TGCAGTGCGACTGACCGGGACACACTTCAGCCCCAGCATTTT.

There are a few counts of this clonotype. The chain recombines TRBV20-1 with TRBJ2-1; D uncertain. The germline CDR1 and CDR2 sequences are DFQATT and SNEGSKA (reference sequence). Trimming stripped 1 base from V and 3 bases from J, with 13 bases between. The CDR3 has 15 amino acids. The CDR3 loop is CSARGVRVSYNEQFF. CDR3 sequence (DNA): TGCAGTGCTAGAGGGGTAAGGGTGAGCTACAATGAGCAGTTCTTC.

The genes are TRBV5-6 and TRBJ2-1, with 7 positions matching TRBD2. In germline, CDR1 is SGHDT, CDR2 YYEEEE. This CDR3 is built from 12 residues. J lost 12 bases, V lost 4 bases, and 7 bases had no gene match. CDR3 sequence (DNA): TGTGCCAGCAGCGGGGGAGGGCGGGGGCAGTTCTTC. Translated, it gives CASSGGGRGQFF.

The chain joins TRBV15 to TRBJ2-6; possibly TRBD2 for D (7 bases). CDR1 and CDR2 (germline): LNHNV, YYDKDF (reference sequence). With 5 bases removed from V and 0 bases from J, the gap between germline ends came to 23 bases. The CDR3 has 20 residues. CDR3 bases: TGTGCCACCAGCGTAGGGTGGGAGGGACATCCAGTCTCTGGGGCCAACGTCCTGACTTTC. It encodes CATSVGWEGHPVSGANVLTF.

This clonotype was observed a few times. The chain combines TRBV6-4 with TRBJ2-2, with D possibly TRBD2 on 6 matching bases. The germline V and J ends were trimmed by 0 bases and 2 bases, with 7 bases remaining between them. This CDR3 is built from 15 residues. Germline-derived CDR1 and CDR2 are MRHNA and SNTAGT. The CDR3 loop reads CASSDSSGNTGELFF. Written as DNA, the CDR3 is TGTGCCAGCAGTGACTCTAGCGGTAACACCGGGGAGCTGTTTTTT.

This clonotype was counted a few times. The chain carries TRBV12-3 or TRBV12-4 and TRBJ1-1; no definite D call. Between the trimmed V and J ends, which lost 5 bases and 4 bases, there was a span of 14 bases. The CDR3 consists of 14 residues. The CDR3 DNA reads as TGTGCCAGCAGTCGGACCACGGTTAGCACTGAAGCTTTCTTT. Translated: CASSRTTVSTEAFF.

The chain combines TRBV5-5 with TRBJ2-1; D is possibly TRBD1 (5 bases). This CDR3 contains 14 residues. V was trimmed by 0 bases and J by 8 bases, leaving 12 bases between them. Looked up from germline, CDR1 is SGHKS and CDR2 is YYEKEE (reference sequence). CDR3 in amino acids: CASSLVDGAHEQFF. The CDR3 region has the DNA TGTGCCAGCAGCTTGGTTGATGGGGCACATGAGCAGTTCTTC.

The chain uses TRBV7-9 and TRBJ2-1; 8 bases match TRBD2. V gave up 8 bases and J gave up 8 bases; unmatched junction bases: 11. Germline V gene lookup returns CDR1 SEHNR and CDR2 FQNEAQ (reference sequence). The CDR3 extends over 14 amino acids. The CDR3: CASPAGAPSDEQFF. In DNA, the CDR3 is TGTGCCAGCCCAGCGGGGGCACCCTCGGATGAGCAGTTCTTC.

The table lists this clonotype with a few counts. The V gene is TRBV20-1, the J gene TRBJ2-7, with a weak D call TRBD2 (6 bases). The V end lost 3 bases, the J end lost 5 bases, and 8 bases lay between the germline ends. Germline assignment: CDR1 DFQATT and CDR2 SNEGSKA (reference sequence). The CDR3 length is 11 residues. In DNA, the CDR3 is TGCAGTGCTAGGGACTACCACGAGCAGTACTTC. It codes for CSARDYHEQYF.

This chain uses TRBV13 with TRBJ1-1; 10 nucleotides align to TRBD1. Trimming at V came to 2 bases and at J to 3 bases, leaving 9 bases not matched to a gene. Germline CDR1 and CDR2: PRHDT and FYEKMQ (reference sequence). CDR3 length: 17 residues. The CDR3: CASSLFGQGGVHTEAFF. The CDR3 coding sequence is TGTGCCAGCAGCTTATTCGGACAGGGGGGGGTCCACACTGAAGCTTTCTTT.

The chain joins TRBV7-2 to TRBJ1-5; 9 bases map to TRBD1. The CDR3 extends over 14 amino acids. V was pared by 3 bases and J by 6 bases, with 3 bases of the junction left unmatched. Germline CDR1 SGHTA, CDR2 FQGNSA. Here the CDR3 DNA reads TGTGCCAGCAGCTTGGACAGGGGAGCTCAGCCCCAGCATTTT. Protein: CASSLDRGAQPQHF.

The CDR3 coding sequence is TGTGCCAGCAGTTCGGCCTACCCCCCAGTTAAGCAGTTCTTC. This gives the protein CASSSAYPPVKQFF. The genes are TRBV12-3 or TRBV12-4 and TRBJ2-1; no clear D. With 4 bases removed from V and 11 bases from J, the gap between germline ends came to 18 bases. The CDR3 is 14 amino acids.

The V call is TRBV15, the J call TRBJ2-6; D perhaps matches TRBD1 (6 bases). The CDR3 has 16 amino acids. The germline CDR1 and CDR2 sequences are LNHNV and YYDKDF (reference sequence). Trimming pared 1 base from V and 0 bases from J, leaving 7 bases between. The CDR3 loop is CATSRGTDSGANVLTF. CDR3 sequence (DNA): TGTGCCACCAGCAGAGGGACAGACTCTGGGGCCAACGTCCTGACTTTC. Based on the CDR3 plus reference TRBV15 and TRBJ2-6, the full variable domain is DAMVIQNPRYQVTQFGKPVTLSCSQTLNHNVMYWYQQKSSQAPKLLFHYYDKDFNNEADTPDNFQSRRPNTSFCFLDIRSPGLGDTAMYLCATSRGTDSGANVLTFGAGSRLTVL.

The chain links TRBV6-5 to TRBJ2-1; the D gene is possibly TRBD2 (6 bases). The CDR3 has 14 residues. V lost 1 base, J lost 7 bases, and 11 bases lay in between. Per germline, CDR1 MNHEY and CDR2 SVGAGI. CDR3 residues: CASSYLYSGNEQFF. Here the CDR3 DNA reads TGTGCCAGCAGTTACTTATATAGCGGAAATGAGCAGTTCTTC.